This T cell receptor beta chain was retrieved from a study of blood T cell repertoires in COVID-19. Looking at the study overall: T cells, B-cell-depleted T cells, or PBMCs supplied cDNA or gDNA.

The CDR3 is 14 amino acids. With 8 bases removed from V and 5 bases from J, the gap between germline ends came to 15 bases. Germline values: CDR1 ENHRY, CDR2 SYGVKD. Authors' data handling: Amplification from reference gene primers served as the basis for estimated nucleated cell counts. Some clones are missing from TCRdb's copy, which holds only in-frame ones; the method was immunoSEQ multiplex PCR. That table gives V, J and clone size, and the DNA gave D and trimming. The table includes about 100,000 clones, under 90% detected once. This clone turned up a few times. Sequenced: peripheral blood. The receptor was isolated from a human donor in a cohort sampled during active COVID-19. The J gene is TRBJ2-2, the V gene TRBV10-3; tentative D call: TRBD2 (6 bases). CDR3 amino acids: CAILLGGGTGELFF. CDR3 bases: TGTGCCATCTTGCTCGGGGGTGGAACCGGGGAGCTGTTTTTT.